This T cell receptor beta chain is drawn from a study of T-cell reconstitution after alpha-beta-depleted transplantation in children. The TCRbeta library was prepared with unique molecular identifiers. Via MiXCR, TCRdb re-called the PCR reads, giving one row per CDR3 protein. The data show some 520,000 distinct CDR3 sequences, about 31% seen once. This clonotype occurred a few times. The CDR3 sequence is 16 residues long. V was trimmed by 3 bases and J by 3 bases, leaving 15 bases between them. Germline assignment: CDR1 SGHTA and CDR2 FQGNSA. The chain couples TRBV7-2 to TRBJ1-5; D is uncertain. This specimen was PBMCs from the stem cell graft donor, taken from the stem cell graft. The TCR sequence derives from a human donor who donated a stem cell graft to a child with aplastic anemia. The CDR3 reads CASSLWPVGSNQPQHF. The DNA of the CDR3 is TGTGCCAGCAGCTTGTGGCCAGTGGGATCCAATCAGCCCCAGCATTTT.